This TCR beta chain was sequenced in a study of technical replicates of blood from a few donors. Data came from immunoSEQ multiplex PCR; TCRdb stores just in-frame clones and leaves some out. The table includes 9,500 to 15,000 clones, approximately 95% detected once. The germline V gene encodes CDR1 GTSNPN and CDR2 SVGIG (reference sequence). V was pared by 1 base and J by 8 bases, with 11 bases of the junction left unmatched. The CDR3 extends over 15 amino acids. V and J are TRBV30 and TRBJ2-1; TRBD2 matches 7 bases. This clonotype was sampled from a human donor in good health. Sequenced input: PBMCs. The CDR3 region has the DNA TGTGCCTGGAGTGCCGGGAGGTTTAATGGGGATGAGCAGTTCTTC. Encoded protein: CAWSAGRFNGDEQFF.